This is a list of T cell receptor beta chains from one sample in a study of T cell responses to AZD1222 COVID-19 vaccine. The assay was immunoSEQ multiplex PCR, and TCRdb's table has in-frame clones only and misses some. The top ten hold around 0.57% of the sample, which has more than 250,000 clones, about 92% seen once. Sequenced material: peripheral blood, taken on day 0 of AZD1222 vaccination. All receptors come from an adult in good health. The CDR3 runs from the conserved cysteine through the conserved F or W. A D gene is named only where the DNA matches it firmly. Some rows mark clone size as missing; the rest say once, few, many or name a class of expanded clone.

V gene	D gene	J gene	clone size	CDR3 DNA	CDR3 protein
TRBV7-3	-	TRBJ2-3	-	TGTGCCAGCAGCGTCACCCCCTACACAGATACGCAGTATTTT	CASSVTPYTDTQYF
TRBV3-1/TRBV3-2	-	TRBJ1-2	-	TGTGCCAGCAGCCAAGATCCCGGGGTCTGGGGCTACACCTTC	CASSQDPGVWGYTF
TRBV29-1	-	TRBJ1-3	-	TGCAGCGTTGTGGTCAGGGGTGCTGGAAACACCATATATTTT	CSVVVRGAGNTIYF
TRBV18	-	TRBJ1-2	-	TGTGCCAGCTCACCGGGGCAAGAGAGTTATGGCTACACCTTC	CASSPGQESYGYTF
TRBV29-1	-	TRBJ1-2	-	TGCAGCGTTGTAGGGGCTAACTATGGCTACACCTTC	CSVVGANYGYTF
TRBV9	TRBD2	TRBJ2-1	-	TGTGCCAGCAGCGCCCGGCTAGCGGGAGCATCGTACAATGAGCAGTTCTTC	CASSARLAGASYNEQFF
TRBV7-9	-	TRBJ2-5	-	TGTGCCAGCAGCTTAGGCTCCGCTCGGGGGCGGGAGACCCAGTACTTC	CASSLGSARGRETQYF
TRBV18	TRBD1	TRBJ2-7	-	TGTGCCAGCTCACCACCGATACAGGGGTACGAGCAGTACTTC	CASSPPIQGYEQYF
TRBV11-3	TRBD1	TRBJ2-7	-	TGTGCCAGCAGCTTCGGGACAGGGGCCTACGAGCAGTACTTC	CASSFGTGAYEQYF
TRBV7-2	-	TRBJ2-5	-	TGTGCCAGCAGCCTTGGCCACCAAGAGACCCAGTACTTC	CASSLGHQETQYF
TRBV6-5	-	TRBJ1-1	once	TGTGCCAGCAGTTACTCGAAGGCCCTCGGGACTGAAGCTTTCTTT	CASSYSKALGTEAFF
TRBV6-4	TRBD2	TRBJ2-3	-	TGTGCCAGCAGTGACTCTAGCGGGGGCACAGATACGCAGTATTTT	CASSDSSGGTDTQYF
TRBV10-3	-	TRBJ1-5	-	TGTGCCATCAGTTTGACACATAGCAATCAGCCCCAGCATTTT	CAISLTHSNQPQHF
TRBV10-3	-	TRBJ1-1	-	TGTGCCATCAGTGAAGGGAGGGGAGGGAGAGCGAACACTGAAGCTTTCTTT	CAISEGRGGRANTEAFF
TRBV4-3	TRBD2	TRBJ2-2	-	TGCGCCAGCAGCCAAGCGCTTGGAGCGGGAGGAGGAAACACCGGGGAGCTGTTTTTT	CASSQALGAGGGNTGELFF
TRBV5-6	-	TRBJ1-5	-	TGTGCCAGCAGCTTGGCCGGGAATCAGCCCCAGCATTTT	CASSLAGNQPQHF
TRBV5-1	-	TRBJ2-4	once	TGCGCCAGCAGCCTGGACTGGGGAACCAAAAACATTCAGTACTTC	CASSLDWGTKNIQYF
TRBV2	-	TRBJ1-1	-	TGTGCCAGCAGCTGGGGACTGACAAGAACTGAAGCTTTCTTT	CASSWGLTRTEAFF
TRBV19	TRBD1	TRBJ1-2	-	TGTGCCAGTAGTATGAACCCTGGGACAGGGTATTATGGCTACACCTTC	CASSMNPGTGYYGYTF
TRBV5-1	TRBD1	TRBJ2-5	-	TGCGCCAGCAGCTCCGGACAGGGGGAAGAGACCCAGTACTTC	CASSSGQGEETQYF
TRBV23-1	TRBD1	TRBJ2-3	-	TGCGCCAGCAGTCAACCCGGACAGGGGACAGATACGCAGTATTTT	CASSQPGQGTDTQYF
TRBV3-1/TRBV3-2	TRBD1	TRBJ2-7	-	TGTGCCAGCCAGGGGGCCCCATACGAGCAGTACTTC	CASQGAPYEQYF
TRBV7-9	TRBD1	TRBJ1-1	-	TGTGCCAGCAGCCGTGCAGGGGGCACTGAAGCTTTCTTT	CASSRAGGTEAFF
TRBV5-5	-	TRBJ2-1	-	TGTGCCAGCAGCTTGTTTCAAGCCGAGCAGTTCTTC	CASSLFQAEQFF
TRBV19	-	TRBJ1-5	-	TGTGCCAGTAGTATGGCTACAGTTAGCAATCAGCCCCAGCATTTT	CASSMATVSNQPQHF
TRBV5-5	-	TRBJ1-5	-	TGTGCCAGCAGCTTCGGACAGTATAGCAATCAGCCCCAGCATTTT	CASSFGQYSNQPQHF
TRBV3-1/TRBV3-2	-	TRBJ2-7	-	TGTGCCAGCAAATCGAATAGCGCCAAGCAGTACTTC	CASKSNSAKQYF
TRBV6-2/TRBV6-3	-	TRBJ1-1	few	TGTGCCAGCAGTTACGACGCAGGAGGCGAGGGAGCTTTCTTT	CASSYDAGGEGAFF
TRBV4-2	-	TRBJ2-7	once	TGTGCCAGCAGCCAAGACGTTACCCTTGGGGCTTCCGAGCAGTACTTC	CASSQDVTLGASEQYF
TRBV20-1	-	TRBJ2-7	-	TGCAGTGCTAGAGACACCTACGAGCAGTACTTC	CSARDTYEQYF
TRBV19	TRBD1	TRBJ1-1	once	TGTGCCAGTAGCAACGACAGGGAAGGGGTGAACACTGAAGCTTTCTTT	CASSNDREGVNTEAFF
TRBV4-2	TRBD2	TRBJ2-7	-	TGTGCCAGCAGCCAATCGGGAGGCGCCATCTACGAGCAGTACTTC	CASSQSGGAIYEQYF
TRBV6-5	-	TRBJ1-1	-	TGTGCCAGCAGCACAGAAGGGGTCGGGAACACTGAAGCTTTCTTT	CASSTEGVGNTEAFF
TRBV12-3/TRBV12-4	-	TRBJ1-1	-	TGTGCCAGCAGCCCCCCCTGGGGGGGTGAAGCTTTCTTT	CASSPPWGGEAFF
TRBV15	-	TRBJ2-6	-	TGTGCCACCAGCAGACCCTCTGGGGCCAACGTCCTGACTTTC	CATSRPSGANVLTF
TRBV6-5	TRBD1	TRBJ2-7	-	TGTGCCAGCAGGACCGGGACAGGGGGTTTCTACGAGCAGTACTTC	CASRTGTGGFYEQYF
TRBV18	TRBD1	TRBJ1-2	-	TGTGCCAGCTCACAAAACCAGGGGGGTGGCTACACCTTC	CASSQNQGGGYTF
TRBV2	-	TRBJ1-5	few	TGTGCCAGCAGTGAAACGACCCTTAGCAATCAGCCCCAGCATTTT	CASSETTLSNQPQHF
TRBV3-1/TRBV3-2	-	TRBJ2-1	few	TGTGCCAGCAGCCAAGAATTTAGCTCCTACAATGAGCAGTTCTTC	CASSQEFSSYNEQFF
TRBV6-5	TRBD2	TRBJ2-1	once	TGTGCCAGCAGCCCGGGAGGGGATGAGCAGTTCTTC	CASSPGGDEQFF
TRBV24-1	TRBD1	TRBJ1-6	-	TGTGCCACCAGTGATTCAAGCTCGCAGGGGGTCCCCTATAATTCACCCCTCCACTTT	CATSDSSSQGVPYNSPLHF
TRBV5-1	TRBD1	TRBJ1-1	-	TGCGCCAGCAGCCCTGGACAGGGCGGGGGGAACACTGAAGCTTTCTTT	CASSPGQGGGNTEAFF
TRBV6-5	-	TRBJ2-3	once	TGTGCCAGCAGTTACTCGGTGGGAAGAGATACGCAGTATTTT	CASSYSVGRDTQYF
TRBV3-1/TRBV3-2	-	TRBJ2-7	-	TGTGCCAGCAGCCAACAAGGGGAGTCCTACGAGCAGTACTTC	CASSQQGESYEQYF
TRBV3-1/TRBV3-2	-	TRBJ2-7	-	TGTGCCAGCAGCCCTTTCTTCCAGTCTCTTTCCTACGAGCAGTACTTC	CASSPFFQSLSYEQYF
TRBV10-3	-	TRBJ1-3	-	TGTGCCATCAGTAGGACGGTCGCCTTCTCTGGAAACACCATATATTTT	CAISRTVAFSGNTIYF
TRBV27	-	TRBJ2-7	-	TGTGCCAGCGGAGAGGACTCCTACGAGCAGTACTTC	CASGEDSYEQYF
TRBV20-1	-	TRBJ2-7	-	TGCAGTGCTAGTATAATTTCCAGGACCTACGAGCAGTACTTC	CSASIISRTYEQYF
TRBV6-4	-	TRBJ1-2	-	TGTGCCAGCAGTCTCAATGTCGGGGGATTCTATGGCTACACCTTC	CASSLNVGGFYGYTF
TRBV27	-	TRBJ2-1	-	TGTGCCAGCCTTTCTCACCCCTTAGATAATGAGCAGTTCTTC	CASLSHPLDNEQFF
TRBV6-1	TRBD1	TRBJ1-2	-	TGTGCCAGCAGTGAAGCCGGGACAGGTTCTACCTATGGCTACACCTTC	CASSEAGTGSTYGYTF
TRBV24-1	-	TRBJ2-3	-	TGTGCCACCAGTGATTTGCAGATGGGCGGCACAGATACGCAGTATTTT	CATSDLQMGGTDTQYF
TRBV7-2	-	TRBJ2-2	-	TGTGCCAGCAGCCCTAGAGCCCAGGGGCCCGGGGAGCTGTTTTTT	CASSPRAQGPGELFF
TRBV27	-	TRBJ1-2	few	TGTGCCAGCAGTGGGGTAGGGTTCAACTATGGCTACACCTTC	CASSGVGFNYGYTF
TRBV2	-	TRBJ2-1	once	TGTGCCAGCAGTGCTTCCAGGGTAAGGGATGAGCAGTTCTTC	CASSASRVRDEQFF